The 17 T cell receptor beta chains in this list originate from one sample, sequenced in a study of shared clonotypes between healthy human individuals. Data came from immunoSEQ multiplex PCR; TCRdb stores just in-frame clones and leaves some out. The top ten hold 0.1% to 0.15% of the sample, which has around 2,000,000 clones, around 95% seen once. Sequenced input: naive CD4+ T cells sorted from blood. The subset is: CD45RA+ positively selected. The receptors here all came from a man younger than 35 in good health.

The J gene is TRBJ1-6, the V gene TRBV7-2, with D tentatively TRBD1 (6 bases). This CDR3 has 15 residues. V was clipped by 1 base and J by 5 bases, with 9 bases between them. Germline lookup yields CDR1 SGHTA and CDR2 FQGNSA. CDR3 loop: CASSLVSGDNSPLHF. The CDR3 bases are TGTGCCAGCAGCTTAGTATCAGGGGATAATTCACCCCTCCACTTT.

A remark on this clone: Distinct nucleotide sequences in the sample also encode this CDR3. CDR3 loop: CASSPGTSGIYEQYF. For the CDR3, the DNA is TGTGCCAGCTCGCCGGGGACTAGCGGGATCTACGAGCAGTACTTC. V is TRBV18 and J is TRBJ2-7, with TRBD2 matching over 13 bases. J was trimmed by 3 bases and V by 6 bases; bases with no gene match: 5. This CDR3 contains 15 residues. Germline assignment: CDR1 KGHSH and CDR2 LQKENI.

The chain combines TRBV2 with TRBJ1-6; D is unresolved. The germline CDR1 and CDR2 sequences are SNHLY and FYNNEI. Trimming removed 4 bases from V and 5 bases from J, with 15 bases in between. The CDR3 covers 16 residues. In DNA, the CDR3 is TGTGCCAGCAGTGTTATCCGGCCGAGGGATAATTCACCCCTCCACTTT. Translated: CASSVIRPRDNSPLHF.

The chain is built from TRBV5-8 and TRBJ2-5; maybe TRBD1 (5 bases). The V and J ends lost 7 bases and 4 bases respectively, with 14 bases between them. This CDR3 region has 13 residues. The germline gives CDR1 SGHTS, CDR2 YDEGEE. CDR3 in amino acids: CASEIGVRETQYF. CDR3 nucleotide sequence: TGTGCCAGCGAGATAGGGGTTCGAGAGACCCAGTACTTC.

V and J are TRBV2 and TRBJ2-7; 8 bases map to TRBD2. The CDR3 contains 14 residues. CDR1 and CDR2 (germline): SNHLY, FYNNEI. V shed 1 base, J shed 3 bases, and the junction held 2 bases outside the gene matches. CDR3 sequence: CASSEGREVYEQYF. In DNA form, the CDR3 reads TGTGCCAGCAGTGAAGGGCGGGAGGTCTACGAGCAGTACTTC.

The rearrangement uses TRBV5-1 and TRBJ2-5, with TRBD2 matching 14 bases. V trimming: 4 bases; J trimming: 8 bases; junction bases outside the gene matches: 10. CDR3 length: 16 amino acids. Germline CDR1 and CDR2: SGHRS and YFSETQ. CDR3 amino acids: CASSPGLAGVPPTQYF. For the CDR3, the DNA is TGCGCCAGCAGCCCGGGACTAGCGGGGGTCCCGCCAACCCAGTACTTC.

The gene calls are TRBV9 and TRBJ1-2, with 9 bases identical to TRBD1. The ends lost 3 bases at V and 4 bases at J; junction bases unmatched: 4. Germline CDR1 and CDR2: SGDLS and YYNGEE. CDR3 size: 14 residues. CDR3 protein: CASSEQGAVYGYTF. The DNA for the CDR3 is TGTGCCAGCAGCGAACAGGGGGCAGTCTATGGCTACACCTTC. Full variable domain (remainder filled in from reference TRBV9 and TRBJ1-2): DSGVTQTPKHLITATGQRVTLRCSPRSGDLSVYWYQQSLDQGLQFLIQYYNGEERAKGNILERFSAQQFPDLHSELNLSSLELGDSALYFCASSEQGAVYGYTFGSGTRLTVV.

The gene calls are TRBV29-1 and TRBJ2-3; D gene unclear. The germline V gene encodes CDR1 SQVTM and CDR2 ANQGSEA. The V end lost 4 bases, the J end lost 9 bases, and 14 bases lay between the germline ends. The CDR3 length is 12 residues. The CDR3 nucleotides read TGCAGCGTTGGACCATCGGAGATGACGCAGTATTTT. Encoded protein: CSVGPSEMTQYF.

The genes are TRBV28 and TRBJ1-6, with 12 bases aligning to TRBD1. Trimming cost V 5 bases and J 11 bases; bases outside gene matches: 7. The CDR3 runs 15 residues. The germline gives CDR1 MDHEN, CDR2 SYDVKM. This chain's CDR3 is CASSRGQGALTPLHF. In DNA, the CDR3 is TGTGCCAGCAGTCGGGGACAGGGGGCGCTTACACCCCTCCACTTT.

CDR3 bases: TGTGCCTGGAGGGGCGGGGCGGTGAATTCACCCCTCCACTTT. Encoded protein: CAWRGGAVNSPLHF. The gene calls are TRBV30 and TRBJ1-6, with D possibly matching TRBD1 (5 bases). The CDR3 is 14 amino acids. V was trimmed by 3 bases and J by 7 bases, leaving 13 bases between them. Germline CDR1 and CDR2: GTSNPN and SVGIG (reference sequence).

A single count supports this clone. This chain uses TRBV7-8 with TRBJ1-5, with a possible D match to TRBD1 (5 bases). In germline, CDR1 is SGHVS, CDR2 FQNEAQ. This CDR3 is built from 15 residues. Trimming took off 1 base at V and 6 bases at J, with 13 bases between the two ends. DNA for the CDR3: TGTGCCAGCAGCTTAGTGTGGGGGGGAGGTCAGCCCCAGCATTTT. Amino acids: CASSLVWGGGQPQHF.

This clone was found once. This chain uses TRBV6-1 with TRBJ1-2, with D perhaps matching TRBD1 (5 bases). CDR1 is MNHNS and CDR2 is SASEGT in the germline V gene. The CDR3 is 14 amino acids. Trimming shortened V by 3 bases and J by 2 bases, and 10 bases separated the two germline ends. CDR3 in amino acids: CASSEPGDNYGYTF. The CDR3 bases are TGTGCCAGCAGTGAGCCGGGGGACAACTATGGCTACACCTTC.

This sequence joins TRBV5-4 and TRBJ1-2, with D unclear. The CDR3 length is 13 residues. Germline-derived CDR1 and CDR2 are SGHNT and YYREEE (reference sequence). V lost 4 bases, J lost 6 bases, and 13 bases lay in between. CDR3 amino acids: CASSTGSENGYTF. In DNA, the CDR3 is TGTGCCAGCAGCACCGGGAGCGAGAATGGCTACACCTTC.

Comment on this clone: This CDR3 is also generated by other DNA sequences in the sample. The chain combines TRBV5-1 with TRBJ2-1, with no clear D. The CDR3 is 12 residues long. Per germline, CDR1 SGHRS and CDR2 YFSETQ. V was pared by 2 bases and J by 6 bases, with 6 bases between. CDR3 in amino acids: CASSFPANEQFF. The CDR3 region has the DNA TGCGCCAGCAGCTTCCCCGCCAATGAGCAGTTCTTC.

The rearrangement joins TRBV2 to TRBJ2-3, with TRBD1 matching 11 bases. The CDR3 runs to 15 residues. Germline V CDR1 and CDR2: SNHLY, FYNNEI. V gave up 6 bases and J gave up 5 bases; unmatched junction bases: 7. The CDR3 coding sequence is TGTGCCAGCAGACCCGGGACAGGGGGTGGAGATACGCAGTATTTT. Protein: CASRPGTGGGDTQYF.

The genes are TRBV10-3 and TRBJ2-3, with 8 bases lining up with TRBD2. The V and J ends lost 4 bases and 5 bases, in that order; junction bases with no gene match: 5. Germline CDR1 and CDR2: ENHRY and SYGVKD. The CDR3 sequence is 14 residues long. CDR3 nucleotides: TGTGCCATCAGTGTTAGTCGGGAGGGAGATACGCAGTATTTT. Amino acid sequence: CAISVSREGDTQYF.

The V and J genes are TRBV6-1 and TRBJ2-3; TRBD1 aligns across 7 bases. Germline assignment: CDR1 MNHNS and CDR2 SASEGT. The CDR3 extends over 15 amino acids. Losses at the gene ends were 3 bases for V and 7 bases for J; bases not matched to a gene: 10. The CDR3 nucleotides read TGTGCCAGCAGTGAGGGGAGACCGGGACAGTATACGCAGTATTTT. As protein: CASSEGRPGQYTQYF.